The clone carrying this T cell receptor (beta chain) has more than one count but fewer than ten. The antigen remains unidentified. This record comes from a study of T-cell reconstitution after alpha-beta-depleted transplantation in children. Study-level points and caveats: Several hundred graft clones that had expanded were reportedly the source of alpha-beta T cells about two months after transplant.

V was clipped by 4 bases and J by 10 bases; unmatched bases: 8. This CDR3 region has 15 residues. Per the germline V gene, CDR1 is SGHRS and CDR2 is YFSETQ. It was with unique molecular identifiers that the TCRbeta library was prepared. TCRdb used MiXCR to reprocess the PCR reads, holding one entry per CDR3 protein. The data show around 450,000 distinct CDR3 sequences, about a sixth seen once. This receptor was taken from a boy under three years old who had a stem cell transplant for Wiskott-Aldrich syndrome, so the T cells may come from the graft donor. This chain uses TRBV5-1 with TRBJ2-1, with 13 bases fitting TRBD2. The source was PBMCs, mostly from graft donor cells, collected 360 days after TCRalphabeta/CD19-depleted stem cell transplant. Here the CDR3 DNA reads TGCGCCAGCAGCCAAGGACTAGCGGGAGTTGAAGAGCAGTTCTTC. It encodes CASSQGLAGVEEQFF.